This T cell receptor (beta chain) was recovered during a study of identical twins. Study conclusions and caveats: Invariant MAIT and iNKT cells are populations that could partly confound zero-insertion analyses.

Trimming cost V 0 bases and J 1 base, with 7 bases left between them. The CDR3 contains 13 residues. Germline V gene data show CDR1 as DFQATT and CDR2 as SNEGSKA (reference sequence). Via MiXCR, TCRdb re-called the 5' RACE reads, giving one row per CDR3 protein. This sample has roughly 1.6 million distinct CDR3 sequences, with around 33% found just once. About this clonotype itself: Its antigen is still unknown.

This sequence was found in a newborn girl in good health. V and J are TRBV20-1 and TRBJ2-7; D is unresolved. Sequencing was performed on cord blood. The CDR3 region has the DNA TGCAGTGCTAGAGATGGTCGGTCCTACGAGCAGTACTTC. Protein: CSARDGRSYEQYF.